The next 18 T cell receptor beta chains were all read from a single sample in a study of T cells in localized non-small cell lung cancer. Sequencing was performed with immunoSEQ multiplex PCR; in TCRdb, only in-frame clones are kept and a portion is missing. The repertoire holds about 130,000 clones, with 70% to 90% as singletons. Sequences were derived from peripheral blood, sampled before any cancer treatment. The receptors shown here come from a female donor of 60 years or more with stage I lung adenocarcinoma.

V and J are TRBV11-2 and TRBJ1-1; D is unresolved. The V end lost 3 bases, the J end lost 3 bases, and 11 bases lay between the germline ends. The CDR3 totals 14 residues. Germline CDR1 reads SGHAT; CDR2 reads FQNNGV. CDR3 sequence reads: CASSLEGFYTEAFF. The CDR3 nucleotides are TGTGCCAGCAGCTTGGAAGGGTTTTACACTGAAGCTTTCTTT.

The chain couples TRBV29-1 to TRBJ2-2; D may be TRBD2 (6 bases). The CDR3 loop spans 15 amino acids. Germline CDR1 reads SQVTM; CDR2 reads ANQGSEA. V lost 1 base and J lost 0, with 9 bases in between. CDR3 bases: TGCAGCGTTGAAGGGGTAGCGGCGAACACCGGGGAGCTGTTTTTT. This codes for CSVEGVAANTGELFF.

Here the CDR3 DNA reads TGTGCCAGCAGCCAAGATCTAACGAACACCGGGGAGCTGTTTTTT. Encoded protein: CASSQDLTNTGELFF. The V and J genes are TRBV4-2 and TRBJ2-2; D call uncertain. The V end was cut by 0 bases, the J end by 0 bases, with 5 bases between. This CDR3 has 15 residues. CDR1 and CDR2 (germline): LGHNA, YNFKEQ.

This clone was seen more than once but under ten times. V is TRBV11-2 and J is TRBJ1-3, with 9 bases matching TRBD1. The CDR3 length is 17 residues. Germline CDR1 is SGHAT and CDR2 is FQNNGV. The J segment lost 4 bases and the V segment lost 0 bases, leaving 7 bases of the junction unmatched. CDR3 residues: CASSLDPDRGSGNTIYF. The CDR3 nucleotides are TGTGCCAGCAGCTTAGACCCGGACAGGGGAAGCGGAAACACCATATATTTT.

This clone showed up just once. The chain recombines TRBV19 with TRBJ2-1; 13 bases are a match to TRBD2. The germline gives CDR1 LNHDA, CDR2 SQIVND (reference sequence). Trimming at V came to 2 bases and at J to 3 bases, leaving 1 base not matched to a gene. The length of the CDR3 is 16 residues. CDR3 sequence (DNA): TGTGCCAGTAGTATAAGACTAGCGGGGGGCTACAATGAGCAGTTCTTC. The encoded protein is CASSIRLAGGYNEQFF. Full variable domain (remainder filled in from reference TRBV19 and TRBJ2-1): DGGITQSPKYLFRKEGQNVTLSCEQNLNHDAMYWYRQDPGQGLRLIYYSQIVNDFQKGDIAEGYSVSREKKESFPLTVTSAQKNPTAFYLCASSIRLAGGYNEQFFGPGTRLTVL.

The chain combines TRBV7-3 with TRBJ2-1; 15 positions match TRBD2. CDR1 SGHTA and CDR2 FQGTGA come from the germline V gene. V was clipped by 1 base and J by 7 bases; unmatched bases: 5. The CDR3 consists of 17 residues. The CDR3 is CASSLKGLAGGRNEQFF. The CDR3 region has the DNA TGTGCCAGCAGCTTAAAGGGACTAGCGGGAGGTAGGAATGAGCAGTTCTTC.

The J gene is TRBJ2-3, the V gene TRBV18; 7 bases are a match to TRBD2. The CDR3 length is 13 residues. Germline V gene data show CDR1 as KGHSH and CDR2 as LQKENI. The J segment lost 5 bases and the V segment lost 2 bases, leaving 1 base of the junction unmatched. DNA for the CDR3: TGTGCCAGCTCACCAGCTAGCGGAGATACGCAGTATTTT. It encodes CASSPASGDTQYF.

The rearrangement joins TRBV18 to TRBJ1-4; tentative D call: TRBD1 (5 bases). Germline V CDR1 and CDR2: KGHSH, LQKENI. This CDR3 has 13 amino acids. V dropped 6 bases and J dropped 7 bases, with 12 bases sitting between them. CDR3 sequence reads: CASSPGMVEKLFF. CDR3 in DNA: TGTGCCAGCTCGCCAGGGATGGTTGAAAAACTGTTTTTT.

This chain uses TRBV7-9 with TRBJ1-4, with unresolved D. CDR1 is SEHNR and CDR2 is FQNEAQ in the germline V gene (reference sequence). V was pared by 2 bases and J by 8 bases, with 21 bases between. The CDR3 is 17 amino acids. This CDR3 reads CASSLRLRNLLEEKLFF. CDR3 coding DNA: TGTGCCAGCAGCTTACGTCTCAGGAACCTTTTAGAAGAAAAACTGTTTTTT.

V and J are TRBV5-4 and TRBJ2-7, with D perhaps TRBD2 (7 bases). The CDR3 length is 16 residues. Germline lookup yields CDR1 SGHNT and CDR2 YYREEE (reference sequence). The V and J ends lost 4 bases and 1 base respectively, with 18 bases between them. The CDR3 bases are TGTGCCAGCAGCCCCGGGGGGCGGGAGTGGTCCTACGAGCAGTACTTC. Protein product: CASSPGGREWSYEQYF.

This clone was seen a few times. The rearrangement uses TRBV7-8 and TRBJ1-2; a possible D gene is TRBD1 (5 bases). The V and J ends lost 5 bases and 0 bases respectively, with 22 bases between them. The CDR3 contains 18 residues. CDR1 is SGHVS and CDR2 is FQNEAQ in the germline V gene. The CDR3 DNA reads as TGTGCCAGCAGCCATTTCCAGATCCGGGACCGTTCTAACTATGGCTACACCTTC. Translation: CASSHFQIRDRSNYGYTF.

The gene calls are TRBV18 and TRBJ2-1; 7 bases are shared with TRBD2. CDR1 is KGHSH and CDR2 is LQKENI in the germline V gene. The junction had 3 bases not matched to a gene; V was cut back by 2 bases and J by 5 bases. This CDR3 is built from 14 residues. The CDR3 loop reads CASSPELADNEQFF. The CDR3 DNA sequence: TGTGCCAGCTCACCAGAGCTAGCGGACAATGAGCAGTTCTTC.

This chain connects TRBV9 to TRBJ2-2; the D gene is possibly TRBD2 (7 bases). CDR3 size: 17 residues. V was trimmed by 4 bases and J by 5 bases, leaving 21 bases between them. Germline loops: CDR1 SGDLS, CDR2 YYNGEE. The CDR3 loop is CASSPQGGGVGTGELFF. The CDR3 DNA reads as TGTGCCAGCAGCCCCCAAGGAGGGGGGGTGGGGACCGGGGAGCTGTTTTTT.

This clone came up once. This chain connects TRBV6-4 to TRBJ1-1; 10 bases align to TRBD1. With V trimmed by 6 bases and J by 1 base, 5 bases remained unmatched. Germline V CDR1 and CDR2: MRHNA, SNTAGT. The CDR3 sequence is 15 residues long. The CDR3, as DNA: TGTGCCAGCAGCCGCGGGACAGGGGCGAACACTGAAGCTTTCTTT. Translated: CASSRGTGANTEAFF.

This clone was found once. CDR3 DNA: TGTGCCTGGAGCAGCCTCTCTGGAAACACCATATATTTT. This encodes CAWSSLSGNTIYF. This sequence joins TRBV30 and TRBJ1-3; D is ambiguous. The CDR3 length is 13 residues. Germline V gene data show CDR1 as GTSNPN and CDR2 as SVGIG (reference sequence). V was clipped by 3 bases and J by 0 bases, with 6 bases between them.

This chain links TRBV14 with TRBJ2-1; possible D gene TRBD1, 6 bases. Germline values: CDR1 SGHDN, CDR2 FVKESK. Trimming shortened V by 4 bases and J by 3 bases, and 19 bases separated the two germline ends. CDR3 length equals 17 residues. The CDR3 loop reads CASSLVPGHLFYNEQFF. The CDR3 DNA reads TGTGCCAGCAGCCTAGTTCCGGGACACTTGTTCTACAATGAGCAGTTCTTC.

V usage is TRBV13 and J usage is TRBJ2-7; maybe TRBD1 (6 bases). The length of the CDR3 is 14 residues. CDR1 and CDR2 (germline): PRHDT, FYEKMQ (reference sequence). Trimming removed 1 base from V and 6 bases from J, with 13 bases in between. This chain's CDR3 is CASSLDGGTLEQYF. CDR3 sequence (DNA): TGTGCCAGCAGCTTAGACGGTGGGACACTCGAGCAGTACTTC.

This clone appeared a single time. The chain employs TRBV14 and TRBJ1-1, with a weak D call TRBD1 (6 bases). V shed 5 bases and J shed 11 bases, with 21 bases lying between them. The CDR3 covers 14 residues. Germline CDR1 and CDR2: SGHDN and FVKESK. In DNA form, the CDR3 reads TGTGCCAGCAGCTTTTCACGGGGGGCAAGTGTGGCTTTCTTT. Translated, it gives CASSFSRGASVAFF.